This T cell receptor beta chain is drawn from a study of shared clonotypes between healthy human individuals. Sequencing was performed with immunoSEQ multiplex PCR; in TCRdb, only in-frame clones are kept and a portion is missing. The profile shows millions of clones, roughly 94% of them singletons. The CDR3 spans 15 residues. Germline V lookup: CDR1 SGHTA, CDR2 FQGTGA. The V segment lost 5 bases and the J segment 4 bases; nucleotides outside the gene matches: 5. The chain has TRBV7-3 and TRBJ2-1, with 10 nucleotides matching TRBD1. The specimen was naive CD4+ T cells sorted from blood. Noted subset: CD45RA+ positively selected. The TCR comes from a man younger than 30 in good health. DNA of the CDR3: TGTGCCAGCAGCGTCGACAGGGGGCTATACAATGAGCAGTTCTTC. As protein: CASSVDRGLYNEQFF. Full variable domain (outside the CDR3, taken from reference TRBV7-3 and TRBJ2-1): GAGVSQTPSNKVTEKGKYVELRCDPISGHTALYWYRQSLGQGPEFLIYFQGTGAADDSGLPNDRFFAVRPEGSVSTLKIQRTERGDSAVYLCASSVDRGLYNEQFFGPGTRLTVL.